This note documents a single TCR beta chain sequence. Its target is unknown. These data belong to a study of STAT5B mutations in CD4+ large granular lymphocyte leukemia. Study-wide context: Among healthy controls, a particular HLA allele went with more CDR3 'QG' motifs.

Notes on the study in general: 8/27 top patient clones versus 2/35 control clones were TRBV06-family.

The table came from immunoSEQ multiplex PCR; TCRdb's copy has only in-frame clones and leaves some out. The top ten clones hold 0.55% to 0.75% of a sample with around 25,000 clones, 72% of them seen once. CDR1 and CDR2 (germline): LNHDA, SQIVND (reference sequence). V dropped 7 bases and J dropped 8 bases, with 9 bases sitting between them. The CDR3 totals 12 residues. The origin of this receptor is a human donor in good health. Sample: CD4+ T cells from blood buffy coats. The chain carries TRBV19 and TRBJ1-6, with TRBD1 as a possible D gene (5 bases). CDR3 residues: CASNTGYSPLHF. In DNA form, the CDR3 reads TGTGCCAGTAACACAGGATATTCACCCCTCCACTTT.